In this sample, the clone carrying this T cell receptor beta chain turned up a few times. What it binds is unknown. TCRdb reprocessed the 5' RACE reads with MiXCR, giving one entry per CDR3 protein. Among 500,000 to 550,000 distinct CDR3 sequences listed, around 20% were seen once. The data were taken from a study of identical twins. Whole-study findings and limits: It was cross-sectional statistical analysis, not following the same donors, that the conclusions relied on.

Trimming cost V 3 bases and J 4 bases, with 18 bases left between them. Looked up from germline, CDR1 is LGHNA and CDR2 is YSLEER. This CDR3 contains 16 residues. These data were also reused for a study on T cells expressing NK-cell markers. That paper states: In several donors, dominant clonotypes made up about 25-60.1% of CD3+CD56-NKG2C+ cells.

The specimen sequenced was CD4+ T cells sorted from blood. The chain combines TRBV4-3 with TRBJ1-2, with D possibly matching TRBD1 (5 bases). The clonotype was recovered from a woman between 18 and 29 years old in good health. The CDR3 sequence: CASSHVRGVTLYGYTF. CDR3 DNA: TGCGCCAGCAGCCACGTACGGGGGGTCACTCTCTATGGCTACACCTTC.